This TCR beta chain was sequenced for a study of blood T cell repertoires in COVID-19. Across the study: Nucleic acid was either cDNA or gDNA, and it came from T cells, B-cell-depleted T cells, or PBMCs.

The CDR3 totals 15 residues. Unmatched junction bases numbered 6, after V lost 8 bases and J lost 0 bases. Per germline, CDR1 MNHEY and CDR2 SMNVEV (reference sequence). The table came from immunoSEQ multiplex PCR; TCRdb's copy has only in-frame clones and leaves some out. This sample has some 210,000 clones, with roughly 84% found just once. This receptor was taken from a human donor in a cohort sampled during active COVID-19. Input material: peripheral blood. V usage is TRBV27 and J usage is TRBJ2-3, with TRBD1 identical over 9 bases. The CDR3 region has the DNA TGTGCCAGCTATAACAGGGGGCCTAGCACAGATACGCAGTATTTT. Its translation: CASYNRGPSTDTQYF.